A selection of T cell receptor beta chains follows, all from one sample in a study of control samples from healthy donors and cancer patients. TCRdb's table, derived via immunoSEQ multiplex PCR, lists solely in-frame clones and lacks some. The table records around 74,000 clones, 85% to 95% of them present only once. The sample taken for sequencing was blood. Receptor source: a woman aged 60-75 years in good health. Both conserved end residues are part of each CDR3. The D gene is left open where the match is weak. Where a row states a size, it is once, few, many or the class of an expanded clone; other rows omit it.

clone size	V gene	D gene	CDR3 length	J gene	CDR3 DNA	CDR3 protein
NA	TRBV5-1	TRBD1	13	TRBJ2-7	TGCGCCAGCAGCACCGGACAGGGCCACGAGCAGTACTTC	CASSTGQGHEQYF
NA	TRBV19	NA	15	TRBJ1-2	TGTGCCAGTAGTCGTAGCAGGGCTGTTGAGTATGGCTACACCTTC	CASSRSRAVEYGYTF
NA	TRBV15	NA	14	TRBJ1-5	TGTGCCACCAGCAGAGATAAAGGGGTTCAGCCCCAGCATTTT	CATSRDKGVQPQHF
NA	TRBV3-1/TRBV3-2	TRBD2	13	TRBJ2-1	TGTGCCAGCAGCCAAGATCTGACTAGCCTCCCGTTCTTC	CASSQDLTSLPFF
NA	TRBV15	TRBD2	17	TRBJ2-3	TGTGCCACCAGCGGATGGACTAGCGGGAGAGGAACAGATACGCAGTATTTT	CATSGWTSGRGTDTQYF
few	TRBV14	NA	14	TRBJ2-3	TGTGCCAGCAGCCAGAGACAAGAGTCAGATACGCAGTATTTT	CASSQRQESDTQYF
NA	TRBV4-2	TRBD2	15	TRBJ2-7	TGTGCCAGCAGCCAAGGAGCGGGAAGCCTCGACGAGCAGTACTTC	CASSQGAGSLDEQYF
NA	TRBV2	NA	14	TRBJ2-2	TGTGCCAGCAGGTTGGACACTTACACCGGGGAGCTGTTTTTT	CASRLDTYTGELFF
NA	TRBV5-1	NA	14	TRBJ2-5	TGCGCCAGCAGCTTGTCAGGGGTAGCAGAGACCCAGTACTTC	CASSLSGVAETQYF
NA	TRBV19	TRBD1	12	TRBJ1-1	TGTGCCAGTAGAGGACAGGGGGCTGAAGCTTTCTTT	CASRGQGAEAFF
NA	TRBV6-1	TRBD1	16	TRBJ1-1	TGTGCCAGCAGTGCCGGGACAGGGGGCTTCGGCACTGAAGCTTTCTTT	CASSAGTGGFGTEAFF
NA	TRBV29-1	NA	12	TRBJ1-2	TGCAGCGTCTCCGACAGGCTCTATGGCTACACCTTC	CSVSDRLYGYTF
NA	TRBV28	NA	16	TRBJ2-4	TGTGCCAGCAGTTTATCCGGCTTACTAGCCAAAAACATTCAGTACTTC	CASSLSGLLAKNIQYF
NA	TRBV7-2	TRBD2	15	TRBJ2-5	TGTGCCAGCAGCCTGAGCGGGAGCCCCCGGGAGACCCAGTACTTC	CASSLSGSPRETQYF
few	TRBV27	TRBD1	15	TRBJ1-5	TGTGCCAGCAGTTTAGGGACAGGGAGAAATCAGCCCCAGCATTTT	CASSLGTGRNQPQHF
NA	TRBV3-1/TRBV3-2	TRBD2	17	TRBJ2-3	TGTGCCAGCAGCCAAGCCAGAACTAGCGGGAGCACAGATACGCAGTATTTT	CASSQARTSGSTDTQYF
NA	TRBV7-2	TRBD2	15	TRBJ2-1	TGTGCCAGCAGCTGGCGGGAGGCCCCCTACAATGAGCAGTTCTTC	CASSWREAPYNEQFF
NA	TRBV28	NA	13	TRBJ1-2	TGTGCCAGCAGTTTCGAGGGAAACTATGGCTACACCTTC	CASSFEGNYGYTF
NA	TRBV6-1	TRBD1	14	TRBJ2-2	TGTGCCAGCAGTGAAGTCCCGGGACAGGGAAAGCTGTTTTTT	CASSEVPGQGKLFF
NA	TRBV7-9	NA	14	TRBJ2-7	TGTGCCAGCAGCTCGCCCCCGACAGGTTACGAGCAGTACTTC	CASSSPPTGYEQYF
NA	TRBV7-6	NA	16	TRBJ2-1	TGTGCCAGCAGCTTAGCGGTAAGGGGGTCTGACAATGAGCAGTTCTTC	CASSLAVRGSDNEQFF
NA	TRBV6-5	NA	11	TRBJ1-3	TGTGCCAGCAGAGTTGGAAACACCATATATTTT	CASRVGNTIYF
NA	TRBV5-4	TRBD2	15	TRBJ2-1	TGTGCCAGCAGTTACGATTTAGCGGGGTACAATGAGCAGTTCTTC	CASSYDLAGYNEQFF
NA	TRBV28	NA	16	TRBJ1-1	TGTGCCAGCACTCAAGTCGCCGGGACTTTTAACACTGAAGCTTTCTTT	CASTQVAGTFNTEAFF
NA	TRBV7-8	NA	13	TRBJ1-5	TGTGCCAGCAGCTTACAGGGGAATCAGCCCCAGCATTTT	CASSLQGNQPQHF
NA	TRBV5-8	NA	15	TRBJ1-6	TGTGCCAGCAGCTTGCCCTCTAGATATAATTCACCCCTCCACTTT	CASSLPSRYNSPLHF
NA	TRBV20-1	NA	11	TRBJ2-7	TGCAGTGCTAGTTGGGGGGCCGAGCAGTACTTC	CSASWGAEQYF
NA	TRBV19	TRBD1	20	TRBJ1-5	TGTGCCAGTAGTTCCCCCGCCGGGACAGGGGGGAGTATGGGCAATCAGCCCCAGCATTTT	CASSSPAGTGGSMGNQPQHF
NA	TRBV4-1	NA	14	TRBJ2-7	TGCGCCAGCAGCCAAGATCCGTCGACCTACGAGCAGTACTTC	CASSQDPSTYEQYF